Below, one TCR beta chain is given with its context. Its antigen is as yet unknown. The isolated RNA, all of it, was reverse transcribed, so expressed TCRB transcripts were what got sequenced. Assay used: immunoSEQ multiplex PCR; TCRdb lists only in-frame clones, some missing. The table has about 120,000 clones, roughly 15% seen once. This specimen belongs to a study of beta chain features in type 1 diabetes. Study overall: In age, gender and cell yields, patients were similar to healthy donors.

The CDR3 is 13 residues long. Germline assignment: CDR1 GTSNPN and CDR2 SVGIG (reference sequence). The V end lost 0 bases, the J end lost 5 bases, and 8 bases lay between the germline ends. CD45RO/CCR7/CD25/CD127/CD95/CD27 separated CD4+ naive, central memory, regulatory and stem cell-like memory cells by sorting. Regarding the study as a whole: Lower insertion and higher deletion counts appeared at VDJ junctions in type 1 diabetes patients. For Type 1 diabetes patients, all four CD4+ subsets carried TCRB CDR3s that were moderately but significantly shorter. PCR might favor shorter templates, but any such skew would affect patients and controls equally.

The chain has TRBV30 and TRBJ2-1; D unresolved. The sample consisted of central memory CD4+ T cells from blood. This clonotype was obtained from a young man with type 1 diabetes. The CDR3 region is CAWSVGAHNEQFF. CDR3 DNA: TGTGCCTGGAGTGTCGGAGCGCACAATGAGCAGTTCTTC.